The 29 T cell receptor beta chains presented below share a single source sample, sequenced in a study of metastatic and nonmetastatic thyroid tumors (dated by TCRdb to 2020 to 2022). No patient had received any treatment before thyroid surgery. The library was produced with PCR. The listed sequencing device is Illumina HiSeq 4000. Through fastp at Q25 and MiXCR, TCRdb rebuilt clones from the public reads, retaining in-frame beta chains. This sample comprises around 41,000 clones, approximately 15% of them detected only once. The ten largest clones capture over 7.5% of the sample. Sequenced: blood. The source is a female donor with papillary thyroid cancer or a benign thyroid nodule (not recorded which). Some clones in this sample may be carry-over from other donors' samples.

This clone was recorded at least ten times. This sequence joins TRBV6-1 and TRBJ1-5; tentatively, D is TRBD1 (6 bases). Trimming took 7 bases from V and 9 from J, leaving 16 bases between them. The CDR3 contains 13 residues. Looked up from germline, CDR1 is MNHNS and CDR2 is SASEGT. CDR3 coding DNA: TGTGCCAGCAAAGAGACAGGTCGAGGGCCCCAGCATTTT. Translation: CASKETGRGPQHF.

The sample holds many counts of this clone. The sample has other DNA sequences that encode this CDR3 too. This chain uses TRBV7-3 with TRBJ2-3, with D possibly being TRBD1 or TRBD2 (5 bases each). Germline CDR1 is SGHTA and CDR2 is FQGTGA. The CDR3 has 14 amino acids. The V end was cut by 5 bases, the J end by 2 bases, with 11 bases between. CDR3 in DNA: TGTGCCAGCAGCCCACGGGACCCCACAGATACGCAGTATTTT. Encoded protein: CASSPRDPTDTQYF.

This rearrangement joins TRBV6-1 to TRBJ1-2, with D uncertain. Trimming removed 10 bases from V and 5 bases from J, with 14 bases in between. Germline values: CDR1 MNHNS, CDR2 SASEGT. This CDR3 has 12 amino acids. The CDR3 region is CANTYEAYGYTF. CDR3 DNA: TGTGCCAACACCTACGAGGCATATGGCTACACCTTC.

This clone has a count of ten or more. This chain connects TRBV5-4 to TRBJ1-2, with TRBD1 matching over 8 bases. Trimming at V came to 4 bases and at J to 4 bases, leaving 3 bases not matched to a gene. The CDR3 has 13 residues. Germline CDR1 and CDR2: SGHNT and YYREEE (reference sequence). The CDR3 region is CASSPQGGYGYTF. CDR3 DNA: TGTGCCAGCAGCCCACAGGGGGGCTATGGCTACACCTTC.

This clone was picked up many times. The chain recombines TRBV3-1 with TRBJ2-3; 9 positions match TRBD2. J gave up 1 base and V 1 base, and 6 bases lay outside the gene matches. The CDR3 has 17 residues. Germline-derived CDR1 and CDR2 are LGHDT and YNNKEL (reference sequence). DNA for the CDR3: TGTGCCAGCAGCCAAGTATTCATAGCGGGAGGCACAGATACGCAGTATTTT. Translating gives CASSQVFIAGGTDTQYF.

This clone was detected a few times. Germline is not matched at one junction end, which may reflect a read error. Other nucleotide sequences in the sample specify the same CDR3. The V gene is TRBV7-8, the J gene TRBJ2-2, with 10 bases that match TRBD2. The germline V gene encodes CDR1 SGHVS and CDR2 FQNEAQ. The CDR3 is 13 residues long. CDR3 loop: CAGSGRAGGELFF. The CDR3, as DNA: TGTGCCGGCAGCGGGAGGGCGGGCGGCGAGCTGTTTTTT.

This clone was seen more than once but under ten times. A single base separates this from a much larger clone, so it may be a read error. The CDR3 protein is CSGGGALQETQYF. CDR3 DNA: TGCAGCGGCGGAGGGGCCTTACAAGAGACCCAGTACTTC. The rearrangement links TRBV29-1 to TRBJ2-5; weak D call: TRBD2 (6 bases). CDR1 is SQVTM and CDR2 is ANQGSEA in the germline V gene. Trimming took off 7 bases at V and 2 bases at J, with 14 bases between the two ends. This CDR3 region has 13 residues. Drawing the rest from reference TRBV29-1 and TRBJ2-5, the complete variable domain is SAVISQKPSRDICQRGTSLTIQCQVDSQVTMMFWYRQQPGQSLTLIATANQGSEATYESGFVIDKFPISRPNLTFSTLTVSNMSPEDSSIYLCSGGGALQETQYFGPGTRLLVL.

The rearrangement joins TRBV10-1 to TRBJ2-1, with D hard to call. CDR3 size: 15 residues. The germline V and J ends were trimmed by 2 bases and 7 bases, with 15 bases remaining between them. The V gene's germline CDR1 is WNHNN and CDR2 SYGVQD (reference sequence). CDR3: CASSESVGLGNEQFF. The CDR3, as DNA: TGCGCCAGCAGTGAGAGTGTTGGGCTAGGTAATGAGCAGTTCTTC.

This rearrangement joins TRBV7-2 to TRBJ2-7, with D tentatively TRBD2 (7 bases). V gave up 7 bases and J gave up 2 bases, with 18 bases separating them. Germline-derived CDR1 and CDR2 are SGHTA and FQGNSA. The CDR3 is 15 residues long. Here the CDR3 reads CASTLGGAGPYEQYF. The CDR3 region has the DNA TGTGCCAGCACCCTAGGGGGGGCGGGACCCTACGAGCAGTACTTC.

This clone was recorded at least ten times. The sample contains more than one DNA sequence encoding this CDR3. The chain recombines TRBV5-1 with TRBJ2-7, with D perhaps matching TRBD1 or TRBD2 (5 bases each). V lost 0 bases and J 5 bases, leaving 18 bases between the germline ends. The germline CDR1 and CDR2 sequences are SGHRS and YFSETQ. This CDR3 has 16 residues. Here the CDR3 DNA reads TGCGCCAGCAGCTTGGCGGGGACCAGCCAATGGGACGAGCAGTACTTC. Protein sequence: CASSLAGTSQWDEQYF. The complete variable domain, with remaining parts taken from reference TRBV5-1 and TRBJ2-7, reads KAGVTQTPRYLIKTRGQQVTLSCSPISGHRSVSWYQQTPGQGLQFLFEYFSETQRNKGNFPGRFSGRQFSNSRSEMNVSTLELGDSALYLCASSLAGTSQWDEQYFGPGTRLTVT.

The sample holds one count of this clone. Germline is not matched at one junction end, which may reflect a read error. The CDR3 loop reads CARSFRSPDIYCYTF. The CDR3 DNA reads as TGTGCCAGAAGCTTCCGAAGTCCCGATATTTATTGCTACACCTTC. This chain connects TRBV7-8 to TRBJ1-2; D is uncertain. From germline, CDR1 is SGHVS and CDR2 FQNEAQ. The CDR3 covers 15 residues.

This clone was seen ten or more times. The V and J genes are TRBV28 and TRBJ1-2, with D perhaps TRBD1 (5 bases). The germline CDR1 and CDR2 sequences are MDHEN and SYDVKM. CDR3 length: 12 residues. V was clipped by 7 bases and J by 8 bases, with 14 bases between them. CDR3 nucleotide sequence: TGTGCCAGCACCAGGGAGCTGGGGGGCTACACCTTC. It translates to CASTRELGGYTF.

This clone is medium-sized within its sample. V is TRBV27 and J is TRBJ2-7; D gene ambiguous. The CDR3 extends over 16 amino acids. V was pared by 8 bases and J by 5 bases, with 25 bases between. CDR1 and CDR2 (germline): MNHEY, SMNVEV (reference sequence). CDR3 in DNA: TGTGCCAGCTTCGGGCAAAGGACCTTTGATCGCCACGAGCAGTACTTC. Translating gives CASFGQRTFDRHEQYF.

Many counts were recorded for this clone. V gene TRBV5-1 combines with J gene TRBJ2-1; 7 bases are a match to TRBD1. J gave up 6 bases and V 4 bases, and 4 bases lay outside the gene matches. Germline V gives CDR1 SGHRS, CDR2 YFSETQ. CDR3 length equals 13 residues. The DNA for the CDR3 is TGCGCCAGCAGCCTCACAGGGGTCAATGAGCAGTTCTTC. As protein: CASSLTGVNEQFF. Full variable domain (remainder filled in from reference TRBV5-1 and TRBJ2-1): KAGVTQTPRYLIKTRGQQVTLSCSPISGHRSVSWYQQTPGQGLQFLFEYFSETQRNKGNFPGRFSGRQFSNSRSEMNVSTLELGDSALYLCASSLTGVNEQFFGPGTRLTVL.

This clone was observed at least ten times. One junction end disagrees with the germline gene, perhaps due to a read error. Other DNA sequences in this specimen translate into the identical CDR3. The chain links TRBV28 to TRBJ2-7; no clear D gene. The CDR3 spans 15 residues. The germline CDR1 and CDR2 sequences are MDHEN and SYDVKM. CDR3 in DNA: TGCGCCAGCAGTTTATTCCGGATGGCGGCCTACGAGCAGTACTTC. Amino acids: CASSLFRMAAYEQYF. The full variable domain, with the rest looked up from reference TRBV28 and TRBJ2-7, is DVKVTQSSRYLVKRTGEKVFLECVQDMDHENMFWYRQDPGLGLRLIYFSYDVKMKEKGDIPEGYSVSREKKERFSLILESASTNQTSMYLCASSLFRMAAYEQYFGPGTRLTVT.

The table lists this clone with many counts. This chain uses TRBV27 with TRBJ2-1; TRBD1 might be the D (6 bases). V was cut by 6 bases and J by 0 bases, with 12 bases left in between. The germline gives CDR1 MNHEY, CDR2 SMNVEV (reference sequence). This CDR3 is 15 amino acids long. In nucleotides, the CDR3 is TGTGCCAGCAGCGAGGACAGTTACTCCTACAATGAGCAGTTCTTC. It translates to CASSEDSYSYNEQFF.

This clone was counted many times. The CDR3 region has the DNA TGCGCCAGCAGTGACCGACAGTCGGATGGCTACACCTTC. Translation: CASSDRQSDGYTF. The genes are TRBV10-2 and TRBJ1-2; perhaps TRBD1 as D (5 bases). The germline CDR1 and CDR2 sequences are WSHSY and SAAADI. V lost 3 bases to trimming and J lost 6 bases, with 11 bases between them. The CDR3 consists of 13 residues.

In the case of this clone: Other DNA sequences in this sample translate to the same CDR3. The chain combines TRBV3-1 with TRBJ2-5; no reliable D call. V dropped 0 bases and J dropped 1 base, with 9 bases sitting between them. This CDR3 is built from 15 residues. The germline V gene encodes CDR1 LGHDT and CDR2 YNNKEL (reference sequence). The CDR3 is CASSQEGSFQETQYF. The DNA for the CDR3 is TGTGCCAGCAGCCAAGAGGGCTCCTTCCAAGAGACCCAGTACTTC.

This clone has a handful of counts. V gene TRBV6-2 or TRBV6-3 combines with J gene TRBJ2-7; 9 bases map to TRBD2. Germline loops: CDR1 MNHEY, CDR2 SVGEGT. With 2 bases clipped from V and 2 bases from J, the junction kept 4 bases outside the gene matches. This CDR3 has 15 amino acids. The CDR3 sequence: CASSYNSGSTYEQYF. CDR3 DNA: TGTGCCAGCAGTTACAATAGCGGGAGCACCTACGAGCAGTACTTC.

For this clone: This clone may be a read error of a much larger clone one base away. V gene TRBV11-1 combines with J gene TRBJ2-1; D gene ambiguous. Germline assignment: CDR1 SGHAT and CDR2 FQDESV (reference sequence). V lost 4 bases, J lost 8 bases, and 18 bases lay in between. This CDR3 has 15 amino acids. This chain's CDR3 is CASSSSGMIGDEQFF. In nucleotides, the CDR3 is TGTGCCAGCAGCTCAAGTGGGATGATTGGCGATGAGCAGTTCTTC.

In its sample, this clone was seen many times. The chain joins TRBV24-1 to TRBJ1-4; the D is unclear. Germline V gene sequence: CDR1 KGHDR, CDR2 SFDVKD. V was clipped by 4 bases and J by 8 bases, with 19 bases between them. The CDR3 runs to 16 residues. The CDR3 DNA reads TGTGCCACCAGTGACGCCGAAGTTGGCCTTGGGGAAAAACTGTTTTTT. This codes for CATSDAEVGLGEKLFF.

This clone was observed many times. This chain uses TRBV7-3 with TRBJ2-3; tentative D call: TRBD2 (5 bases). Trimming took 1 base from V and 5 from J, leaving 7 bases between them. The CDR3 is 13 residues long. Germline V lookup: CDR1 SGHTA, CDR2 FQGTGA. The DNA for the CDR3 is TGTGCCAGCAGCTTAAACGGACTAGATACGCAGTATTTT. Its translation: CASSLNGLDTQYF.

This clone has a count of ten or more. The chain recombines TRBV15 with TRBJ1-5; no definite D call. The CDR3 runs to 14 residues. V lost 5 bases to trimming and J lost 1 base, with 9 bases between them. From germline, CDR1 is LNHNV and CDR2 YYDKDF (reference sequence). CDR3 bases: TGTGCCACCAGCCGTCAAACGAGCAATCAGCCCCAGCATTTT. Amino acids: CATSRQTSNQPQHF.

This clone has at least ten counts. The chain joins TRBV9 to TRBJ1-1; possibly TRBD1 for D (6 bases). V lost 2 bases and J 0 bases, leaving 11 bases between the germline ends. The germline V gene encodes CDR1 SGDLS and CDR2 YYNGEE. The CDR3 is 15 residues long. The CDR3 here is CASSVQQGMNTEAFF. DNA of the CDR3: TGTGCCAGCAGCGTTCAACAGGGCATGAACACTGAAGCTTTCTTT.

Many counts were recorded for this clone. The chain uses TRBV9 and TRBJ2-2; 10 nucleotides match TRBD1. The CDR3 length is 15 residues. CDR1 and CDR2 from the germline V gene are SGDLS and YYNGEE. The V segment lost 0 bases and the J segment 6 bases; nucleotides outside the gene matches: 2. The CDR3 coding sequence is TGTGCCAGCAGCGTAGGGACAGGGGGAGCCGGGGAGCTGTTTTTT. This gives the protein CASSVGTGGAGELFF.

A few counts support this clone. The gene calls are TRBV5-4 and TRBJ1-6, with D uncertain. In germline, CDR1 is SGHNT, CDR2 YYREEE (reference sequence). The CDR3 length is 14 residues. V gave up 1 base and J gave up 5 bases, with 7 bases separating them. DNA for the CDR3: TGTGCCAGCAGCTTGTGGCGGGATAATTCACCCCTCCACTTT. Encoded protein: CASSLWRDNSPLHF.

As DNA, the CDR3 is TGTGCCAGCTCTGGTGGGACTAGCGGGAGTAGCTCCTACAATGAGCAGTTCTTC. Protein sequence: CASSGGTSGSSSYNEQFF. V and J are TRBV18 and TRBJ2-1; 14 bases are a match to TRBD2. V gave up 6 bases and J gave up 0 bases; unmatched junction bases: 7. The CDR3 covers 18 residues. Germline lookup yields CDR1 KGHSH and CDR2 LQKENI. The whole variable domain, filled in from reference TRBV18 and TRBJ2-1, reads NAGVMQNPRHLVRRRGQEARLRCSPMKGHSHVYWYRQLPEEGLKFMVYLQKENIIDESGMPKERFSAEFPKEGPSILRIQQVVRGDSAAYFCASSGGTSGSSSYNEQFFGPGTRLTVL.

This clone was recorded many times. Here the CDR3 reads CASSFQDSYNEQFF. CDR3 bases: TGTGCCAGCAGTTTTCAGGACAGCTACAATGAGCAGTTCTTC. The V gene is TRBV27, the J gene TRBJ2-1; D possibly corresponds to TRBD1 (6 bases). V was trimmed by 3 bases and J by 3 bases, leaving 9 bases between them. CDR1 and CDR2 from the germline V gene are MNHEY and SMNVEV (reference sequence). This CDR3 comprises 14 residues.

This clone appeared a few times. The chain couples TRBV3-1 to TRBJ1-3, with D perhaps matching TRBD1 (5 bases). This CDR3 has 16 residues. The V gene's germline CDR1 is LGHDT and CDR2 YNNKEL (reference sequence). V was pared by 1 base and J by 0 bases, with 10 bases between. As DNA, the CDR3 is TGTGCCAGCAGCCAAGCCGGGGGGGGCTCTGGAAACACCATATATTTT. Encoded protein: CASSQAGGGSGNTIYF.